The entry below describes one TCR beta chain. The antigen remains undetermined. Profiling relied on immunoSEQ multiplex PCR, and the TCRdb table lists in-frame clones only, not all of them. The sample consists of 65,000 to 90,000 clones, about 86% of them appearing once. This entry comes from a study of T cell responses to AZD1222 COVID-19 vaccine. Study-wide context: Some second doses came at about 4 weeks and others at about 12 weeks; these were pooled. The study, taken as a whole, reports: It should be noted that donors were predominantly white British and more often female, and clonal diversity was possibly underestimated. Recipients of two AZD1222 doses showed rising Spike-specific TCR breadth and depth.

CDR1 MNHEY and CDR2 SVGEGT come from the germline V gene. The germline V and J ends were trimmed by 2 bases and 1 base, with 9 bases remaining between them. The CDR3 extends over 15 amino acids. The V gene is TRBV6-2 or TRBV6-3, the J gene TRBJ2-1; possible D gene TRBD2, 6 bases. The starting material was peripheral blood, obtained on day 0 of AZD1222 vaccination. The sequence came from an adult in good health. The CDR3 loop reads CASSYGRGSYNEQFF. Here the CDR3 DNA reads TGTGCCAGCAGTTACGGGCGGGGTTCCTACAATGAGCAGTTCTTC.